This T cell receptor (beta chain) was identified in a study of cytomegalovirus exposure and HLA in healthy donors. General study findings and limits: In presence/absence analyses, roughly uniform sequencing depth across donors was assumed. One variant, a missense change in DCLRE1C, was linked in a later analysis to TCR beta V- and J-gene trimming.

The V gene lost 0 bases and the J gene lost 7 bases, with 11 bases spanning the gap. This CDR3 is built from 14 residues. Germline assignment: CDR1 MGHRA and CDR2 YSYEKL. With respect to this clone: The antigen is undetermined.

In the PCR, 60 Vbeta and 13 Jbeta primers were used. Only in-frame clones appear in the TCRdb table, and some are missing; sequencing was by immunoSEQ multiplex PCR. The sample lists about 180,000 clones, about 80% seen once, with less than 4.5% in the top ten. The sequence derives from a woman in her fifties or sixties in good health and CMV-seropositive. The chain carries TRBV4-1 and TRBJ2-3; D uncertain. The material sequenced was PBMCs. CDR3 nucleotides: TGCGCCAGCAGCCAAGACCTAAGTCCATATACGCAGTATTTT. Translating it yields CASSQDLSPYTQYF.